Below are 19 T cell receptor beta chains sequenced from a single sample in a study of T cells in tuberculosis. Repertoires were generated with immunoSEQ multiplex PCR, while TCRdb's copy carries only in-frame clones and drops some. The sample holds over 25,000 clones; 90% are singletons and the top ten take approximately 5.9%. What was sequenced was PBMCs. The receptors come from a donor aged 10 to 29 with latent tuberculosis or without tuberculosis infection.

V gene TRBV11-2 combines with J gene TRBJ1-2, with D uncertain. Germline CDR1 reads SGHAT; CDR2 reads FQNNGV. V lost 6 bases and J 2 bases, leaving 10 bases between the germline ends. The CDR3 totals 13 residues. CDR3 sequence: CASRQVPNYGYTF. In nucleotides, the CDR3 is TGTGCCAGCAGGCAGGTGCCCAACTATGGCTACACCTTC. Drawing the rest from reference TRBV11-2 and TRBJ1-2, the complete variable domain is EAGVAQSPRYKIIEKRQSVAFWCNPISGHATLYWYQQILGQGPKLLIQFQNNGVVDDSQLPKDRFSAERLKGVDSTLKIQPAKLEDSAVYLCASRQVPNYGYTFGSGTRLTVV.

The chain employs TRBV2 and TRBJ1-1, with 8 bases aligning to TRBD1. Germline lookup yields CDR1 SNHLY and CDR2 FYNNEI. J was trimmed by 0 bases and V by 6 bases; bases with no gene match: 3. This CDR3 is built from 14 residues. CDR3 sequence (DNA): TGTGCCAGCAGGGTGACAGGGGTGAACACTGAAGCTTTCTTT. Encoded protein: CASRVTGVNTEAFF.

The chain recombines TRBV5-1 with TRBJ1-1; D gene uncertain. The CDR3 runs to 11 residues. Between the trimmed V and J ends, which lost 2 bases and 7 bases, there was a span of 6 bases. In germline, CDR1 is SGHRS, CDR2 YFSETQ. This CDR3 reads CASSFEGEAFF. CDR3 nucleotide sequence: TGCGCCAGCAGCTTTGAGGGTGAAGCTTTCTTT.

The CDR3 loop reads CASSLGQGTNTEAFF. The CDR3 region has the DNA TGCGCCAGCAGCTTGGGACAGGGGACGAACACTGAAGCTTTCTTT. The chain has TRBV5-1 and TRBJ1-1, with 8 nucleotides matching TRBD1. Germline assignment: CDR1 SGHRS and CDR2 YFSETQ. Unmatched junction bases numbered 2, after V lost 0 bases and J lost 1 base. There are 15 residues in the CDR3.

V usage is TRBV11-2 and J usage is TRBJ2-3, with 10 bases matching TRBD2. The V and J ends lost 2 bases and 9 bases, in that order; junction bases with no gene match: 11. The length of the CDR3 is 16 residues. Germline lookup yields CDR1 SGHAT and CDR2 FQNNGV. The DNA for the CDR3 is TGTGCCAGCAGCTTACTAGCGGGGGCGAACGTAGTCACGCAGTATTTT. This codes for CASSLLAGANVVTQYF. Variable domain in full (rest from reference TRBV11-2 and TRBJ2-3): EAGVAQSPRYKIIEKRQSVAFWCNPISGHATLYWYQQILGQGPKLLIQFQNNGVVDDSQLPKDRFSAERLKGVDSTLKIQPAKLEDSAVYLCASSLLAGANVVTQYFGPGTRLTVL.

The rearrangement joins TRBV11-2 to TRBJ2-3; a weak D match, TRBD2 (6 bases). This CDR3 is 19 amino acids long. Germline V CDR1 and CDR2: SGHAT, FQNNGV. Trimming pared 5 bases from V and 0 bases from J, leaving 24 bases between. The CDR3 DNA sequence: TGTGCCAGCAGCCCATCTAGATGGGGCGGGGAGACTAGCACAGATACGCAGTATTTT. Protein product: CASSPSRWGGETSTDTQYF. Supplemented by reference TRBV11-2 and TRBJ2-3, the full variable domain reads EAGVAQSPRYKIIEKRQSVAFWCNPISGHATLYWYQQILGQGPKLLIQFQNNGVVDDSQLPKDRFSAERLKGVDSTLKIQPAKLEDSAVYLCASSPSRWGGETSTDTQYFGPGTRLTVL.

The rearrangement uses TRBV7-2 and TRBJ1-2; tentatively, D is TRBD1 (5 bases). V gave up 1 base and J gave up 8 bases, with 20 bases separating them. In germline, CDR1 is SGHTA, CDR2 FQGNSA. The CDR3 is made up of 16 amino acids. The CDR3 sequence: CASSLDSNQGEEGYTF. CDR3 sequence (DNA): TGTGCCAGCAGCTTAGATTCGAATCAAGGGGAGGAAGGCTACACCTTC.

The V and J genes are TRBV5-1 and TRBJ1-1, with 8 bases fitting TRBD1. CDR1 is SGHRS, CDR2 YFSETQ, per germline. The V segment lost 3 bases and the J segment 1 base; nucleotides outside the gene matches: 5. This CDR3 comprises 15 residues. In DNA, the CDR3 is TGCGCCAGCAGCTCGACCGGGACAGGGAACACTGAAGCTTTCTTT. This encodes CASSSTGTGNTEAFF.

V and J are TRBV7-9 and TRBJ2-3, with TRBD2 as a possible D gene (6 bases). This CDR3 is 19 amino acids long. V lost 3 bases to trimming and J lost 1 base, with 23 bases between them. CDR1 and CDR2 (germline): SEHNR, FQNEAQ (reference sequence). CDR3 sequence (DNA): TGTGCCAGCAGCTTTGGTGGGGGATACGCGGGGACGCGCACAGATACGCAGTATTTT. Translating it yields CASSFGGGYAGTRTDTQYF.

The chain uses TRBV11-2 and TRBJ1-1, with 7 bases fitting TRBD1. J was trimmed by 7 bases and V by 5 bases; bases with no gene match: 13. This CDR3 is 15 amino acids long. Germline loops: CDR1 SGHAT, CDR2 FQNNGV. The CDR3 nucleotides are TGTGCCAGCAGCCATTGGAACAGGGGCAAAGATGAAGCTTTCTTT. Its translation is CASSHWNRGKDEAFF. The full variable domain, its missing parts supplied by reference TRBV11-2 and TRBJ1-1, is EAGVAQSPRYKIIEKRQSVAFWCNPISGHATLYWYQQILGQGPKLLIQFQNNGVVDDSQLPKDRFSAERLKGVDSTLKIQPAKLEDSAVYLCASSHWNRGKDEAFFGQGTRLTVV.

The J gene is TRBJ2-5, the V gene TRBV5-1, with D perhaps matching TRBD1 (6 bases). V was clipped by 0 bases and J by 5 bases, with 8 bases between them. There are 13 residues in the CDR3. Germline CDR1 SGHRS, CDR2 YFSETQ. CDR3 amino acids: CASSLGQGETQYF. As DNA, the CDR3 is TGCGCCAGCAGCTTGGGGCAGGGGGAGACCCAGTACTTC.

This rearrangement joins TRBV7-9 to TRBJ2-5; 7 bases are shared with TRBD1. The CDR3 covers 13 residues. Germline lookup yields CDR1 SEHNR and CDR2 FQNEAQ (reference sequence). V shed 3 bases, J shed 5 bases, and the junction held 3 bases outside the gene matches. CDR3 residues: CASSFGQAETQYF. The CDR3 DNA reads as TGTGCCAGCAGCTTTGGACAGGCGGAGACCCAGTACTTC.

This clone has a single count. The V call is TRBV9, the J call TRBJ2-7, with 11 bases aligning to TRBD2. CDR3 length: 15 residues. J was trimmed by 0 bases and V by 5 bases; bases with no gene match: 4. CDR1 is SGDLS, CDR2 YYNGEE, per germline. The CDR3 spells CASSLAGGLSYEQYF. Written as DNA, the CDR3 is TGTGCCAGCAGTCTAGCGGGGGGACTCTCCTACGAGCAGTACTTC.

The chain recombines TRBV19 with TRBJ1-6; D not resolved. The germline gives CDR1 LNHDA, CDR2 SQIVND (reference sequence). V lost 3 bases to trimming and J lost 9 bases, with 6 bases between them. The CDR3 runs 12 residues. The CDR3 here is CASSMHSSPLHF. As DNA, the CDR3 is TGTGCCAGTAGTATGCACAGTTCACCCCTCCACTTT.

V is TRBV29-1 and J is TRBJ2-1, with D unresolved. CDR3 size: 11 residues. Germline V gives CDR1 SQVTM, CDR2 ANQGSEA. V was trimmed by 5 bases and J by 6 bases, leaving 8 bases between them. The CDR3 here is CSVYLRNEQFF. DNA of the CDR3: TGCAGCGTTTACCTACGCAATGAGCAGTTCTTC.

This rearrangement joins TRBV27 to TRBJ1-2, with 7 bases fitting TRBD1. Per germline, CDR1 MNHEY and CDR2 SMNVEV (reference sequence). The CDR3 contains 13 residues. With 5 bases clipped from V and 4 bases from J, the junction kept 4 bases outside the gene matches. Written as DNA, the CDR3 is TGTGCCAGCAGTCCCAGGGACAGCTATGGCTACACCTTC. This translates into CASSPRDSYGYTF.

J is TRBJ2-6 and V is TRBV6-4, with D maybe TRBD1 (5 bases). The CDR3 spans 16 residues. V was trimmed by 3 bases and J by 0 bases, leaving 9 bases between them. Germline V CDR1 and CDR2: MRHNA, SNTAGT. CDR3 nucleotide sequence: TGTGCCAGCAGTGAGCAGGGTGGCTCTGGGGCCAACGTCCTGACTTTC. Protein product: CASSEQGGSGANVLTF.

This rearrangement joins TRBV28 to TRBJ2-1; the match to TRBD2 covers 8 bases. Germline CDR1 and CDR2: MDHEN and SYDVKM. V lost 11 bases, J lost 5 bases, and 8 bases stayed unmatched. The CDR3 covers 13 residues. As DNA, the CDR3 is TGTGCCTCAACGGGGGGGTTAAACAATGAGCAGTTCTTC. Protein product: CASTGGLNNEQFF.

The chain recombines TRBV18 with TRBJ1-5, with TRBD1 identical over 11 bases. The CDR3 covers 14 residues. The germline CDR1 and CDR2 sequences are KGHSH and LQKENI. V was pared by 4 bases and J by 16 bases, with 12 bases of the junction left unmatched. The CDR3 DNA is TGTGCCAGCTCACTAAACCCCGGGACAGGGGGACAACATTTT. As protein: CASSLNPGTGGQHF.